Detailed here is one T cell receptor beta chain. The data were taken from a study of blood T cell repertoires in COVID-19. Background on the study: Sources were T cells, B-cell-depleted T cells, or PBMCs; the material itself was cDNA or gDNA.

Original data processing: Quantification of nucleated cells was approximated via reference gene primer amplification. The method was immunoSEQ multiplex PCR; TCRdb's version includes in-frame clones alone and lacks a portion of them. The V and J calls and clone size were taken over from that table, and D and trimming were inferred from the DNA. The sample shows more than 150,000 clones, 70% to 90% of them seen only once. The V gene lost 5 bases and the J gene lost 5 bases, with 16 bases spanning the gap. This CDR3 region has 15 residues. The germline V gene encodes CDR1 SEHNR and CDR2 FQNEAQ (reference sequence).

This clonotype was obtained from a man aged 55 to 70 with COVID-19, enrolled during active disease. V and J are TRBV7-9 and TRBJ2-1, with D possibly matching TRBD2 (6 bases). Sequenced material: peripheral blood. CDR3 nucleotide sequence: TGTGCCAGCAGCCGTACTAGCACGGGTAACAATGAGCAGTTCTTC. Its protein product is CASSRTSTGNNEQFF.